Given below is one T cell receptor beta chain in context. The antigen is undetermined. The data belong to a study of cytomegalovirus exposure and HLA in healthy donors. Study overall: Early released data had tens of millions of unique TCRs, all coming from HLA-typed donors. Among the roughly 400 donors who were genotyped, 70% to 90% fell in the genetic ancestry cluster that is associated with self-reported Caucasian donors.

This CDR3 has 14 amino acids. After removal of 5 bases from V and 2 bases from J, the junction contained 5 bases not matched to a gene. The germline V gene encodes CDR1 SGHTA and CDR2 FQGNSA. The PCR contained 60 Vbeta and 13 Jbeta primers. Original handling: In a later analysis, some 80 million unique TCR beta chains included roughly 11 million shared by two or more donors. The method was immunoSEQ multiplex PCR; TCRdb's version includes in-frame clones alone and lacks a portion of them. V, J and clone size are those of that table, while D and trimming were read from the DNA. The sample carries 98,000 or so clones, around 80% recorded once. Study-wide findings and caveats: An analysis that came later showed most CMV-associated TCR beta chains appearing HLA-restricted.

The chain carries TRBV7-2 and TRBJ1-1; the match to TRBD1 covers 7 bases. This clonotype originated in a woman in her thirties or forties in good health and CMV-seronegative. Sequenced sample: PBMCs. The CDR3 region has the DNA TGTGCCAGCAGCCGACAGGGCGTTAACACTGAAGCTTTCTTT. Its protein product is CASSRQGVNTEAFF.